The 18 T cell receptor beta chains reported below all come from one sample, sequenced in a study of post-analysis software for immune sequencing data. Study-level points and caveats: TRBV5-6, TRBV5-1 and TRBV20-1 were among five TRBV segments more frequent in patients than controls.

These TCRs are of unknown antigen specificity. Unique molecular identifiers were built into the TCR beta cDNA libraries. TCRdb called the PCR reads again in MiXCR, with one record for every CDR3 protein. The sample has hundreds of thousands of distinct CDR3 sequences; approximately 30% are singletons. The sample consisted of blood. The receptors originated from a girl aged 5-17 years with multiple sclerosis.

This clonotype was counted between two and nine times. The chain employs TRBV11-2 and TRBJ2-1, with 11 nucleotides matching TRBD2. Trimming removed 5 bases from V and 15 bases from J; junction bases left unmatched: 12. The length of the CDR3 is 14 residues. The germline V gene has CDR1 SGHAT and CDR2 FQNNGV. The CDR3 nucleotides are TGTGCCAGCAGCGATGGGACTAGCGGCGCGCCGGGGTTCTTC. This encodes CASSDGTSGAPGFF.

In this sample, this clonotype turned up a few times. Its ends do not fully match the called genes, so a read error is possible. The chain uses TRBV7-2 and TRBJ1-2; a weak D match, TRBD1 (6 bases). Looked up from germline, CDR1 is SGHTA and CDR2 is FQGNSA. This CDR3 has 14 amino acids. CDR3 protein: CASSLDRAYYGCTF. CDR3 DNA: TGTGCCAGCAGCTTAGACAGGGCCTACTATGGCTGCACCTTC.

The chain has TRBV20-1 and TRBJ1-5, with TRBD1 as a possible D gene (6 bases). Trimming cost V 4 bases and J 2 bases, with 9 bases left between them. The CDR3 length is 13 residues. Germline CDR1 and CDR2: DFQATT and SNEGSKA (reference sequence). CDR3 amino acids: CSAISGGNQPQHF. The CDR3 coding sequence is TGCAGTGCTATCTCAGGGGGCAATCAGCCCCAGCATTTT.

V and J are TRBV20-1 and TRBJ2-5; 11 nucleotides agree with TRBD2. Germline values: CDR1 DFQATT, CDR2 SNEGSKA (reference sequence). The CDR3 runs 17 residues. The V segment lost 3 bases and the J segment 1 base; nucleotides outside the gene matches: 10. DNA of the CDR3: TGCAGTGCTAGTAGACTAGCGGGATGGTCAAGCCAAGAGACCCAGTACTTC. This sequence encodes CSASRLAGWSSQETQYF.

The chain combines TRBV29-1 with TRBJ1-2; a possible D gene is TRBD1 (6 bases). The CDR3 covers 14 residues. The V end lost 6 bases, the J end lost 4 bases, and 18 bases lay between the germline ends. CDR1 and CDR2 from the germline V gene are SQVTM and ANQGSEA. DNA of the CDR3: TGCAGCGTAGGAGTTACAGGGTCCCCCTATGGCTACACCTTC. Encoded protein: CSVGVTGSPYGYTF.

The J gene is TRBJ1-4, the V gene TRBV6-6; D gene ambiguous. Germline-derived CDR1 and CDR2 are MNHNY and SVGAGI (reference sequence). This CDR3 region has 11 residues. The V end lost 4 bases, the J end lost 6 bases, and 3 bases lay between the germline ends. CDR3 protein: CASSFDEKLFF. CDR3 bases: TGTGCCAGCAGTTTCGATGAAAAACTGTTTTTT.

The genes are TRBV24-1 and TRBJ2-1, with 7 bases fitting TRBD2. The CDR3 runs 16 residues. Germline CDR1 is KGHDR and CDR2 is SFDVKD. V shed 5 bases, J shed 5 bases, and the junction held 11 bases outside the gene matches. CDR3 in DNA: TGTGCCACCAGTGGACGACGGGGAGGGCCTGACAATGAGCAGTTCTTC. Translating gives CATSGRRGGPDNEQFF.

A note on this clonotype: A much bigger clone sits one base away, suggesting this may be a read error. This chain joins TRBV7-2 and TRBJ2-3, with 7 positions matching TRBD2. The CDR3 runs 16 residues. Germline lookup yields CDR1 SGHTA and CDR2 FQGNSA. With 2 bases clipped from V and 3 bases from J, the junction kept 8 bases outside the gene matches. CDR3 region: CASSLPRGGMTDTQYF. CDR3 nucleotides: TGTGCCAGCAGCTTACCCCGGGGAGGGATGACAGATACGCAGTATTTT. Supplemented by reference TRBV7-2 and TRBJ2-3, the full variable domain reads GAGVSQSPSNKVTEKGKDVELRCDPISGHTALYWYRQSLGQGLEFLIYFQGNSAPDKSGLPSDRFSAERTGGSVSTLTIQRTQQEDSAVYLCASSLPRGGMTDTQYFGPGTRLTVL.

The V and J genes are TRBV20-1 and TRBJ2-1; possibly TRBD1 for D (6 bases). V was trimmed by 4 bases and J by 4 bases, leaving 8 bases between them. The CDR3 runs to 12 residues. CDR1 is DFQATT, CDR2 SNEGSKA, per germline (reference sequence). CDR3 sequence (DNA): TGCAGTGCTAACAGGGTTTACAATGAGCAGTTCTTC. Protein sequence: CSANRVYNEQFF.

CDR3 sequence (DNA): TGTGCCAGCAGTTTAGGGAAGACAGGGCTGGAGACCCAGTACTTC. Translating it yields CASSLGKTGLETQYF. The chain has TRBV12-3 or TRBV12-4 and TRBJ2-5; 7 bases match TRBD1. The junction had 7 bases not matched to a gene; V was cut back by 1 base and J by 5 bases. CDR3 length: 15 residues.

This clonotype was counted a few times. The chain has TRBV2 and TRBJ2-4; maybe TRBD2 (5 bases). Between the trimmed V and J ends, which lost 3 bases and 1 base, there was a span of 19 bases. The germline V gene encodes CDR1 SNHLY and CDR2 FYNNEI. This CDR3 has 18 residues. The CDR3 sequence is CASSDPGSVLGAKNIQYF. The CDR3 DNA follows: TGTGCCAGCAGTGATCCGGGTAGCGTTTTGGGTGCCAAAAACATTCAGTACTTC.

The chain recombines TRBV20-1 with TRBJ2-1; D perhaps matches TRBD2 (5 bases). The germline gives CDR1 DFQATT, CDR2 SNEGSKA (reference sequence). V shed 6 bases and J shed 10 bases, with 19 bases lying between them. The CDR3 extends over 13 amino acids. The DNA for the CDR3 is TGCAGTGCCCTAGAGCTCTTACTAGGAGAGCAGTTCTTC. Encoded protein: CSALELLLGEQFF.

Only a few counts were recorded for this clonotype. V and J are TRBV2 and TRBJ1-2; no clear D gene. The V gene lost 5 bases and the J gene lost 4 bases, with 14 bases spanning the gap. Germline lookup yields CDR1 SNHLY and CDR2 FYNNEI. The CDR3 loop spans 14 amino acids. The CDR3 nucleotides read TGTGCCAGCAGTCTCCTAGGGCCGAGCTATGGCTACACCTTC. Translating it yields CASSLLGPSYGYTF.

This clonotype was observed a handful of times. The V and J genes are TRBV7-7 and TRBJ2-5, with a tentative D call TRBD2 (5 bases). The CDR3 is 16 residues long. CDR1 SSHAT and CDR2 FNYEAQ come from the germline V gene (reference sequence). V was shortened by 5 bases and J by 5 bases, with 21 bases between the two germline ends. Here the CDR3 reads CASSALRSGGGETQYF. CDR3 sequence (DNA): TGTGCCAGCAGCGCTCTACGTTCTGGAGGCGGGGAGACCCAGTACTTC.

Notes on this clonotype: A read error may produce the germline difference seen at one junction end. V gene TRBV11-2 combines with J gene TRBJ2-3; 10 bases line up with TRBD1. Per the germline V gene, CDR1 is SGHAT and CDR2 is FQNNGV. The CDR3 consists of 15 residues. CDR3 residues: CASSDRGRVTGTQYF. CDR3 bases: TGTGCCAGCAGCGACAGGGGGCGCGTTACAGGTACGCAGTATTTT.

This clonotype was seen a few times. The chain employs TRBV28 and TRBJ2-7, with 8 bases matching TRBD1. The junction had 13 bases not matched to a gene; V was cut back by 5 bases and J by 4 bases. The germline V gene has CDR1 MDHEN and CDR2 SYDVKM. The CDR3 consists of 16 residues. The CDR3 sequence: CASSRTGRNRGYEQYF. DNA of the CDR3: TGTGCCAGCAGTCGAACAGGGCGCAACAGGGGGTACGAGCAGTACTTC.

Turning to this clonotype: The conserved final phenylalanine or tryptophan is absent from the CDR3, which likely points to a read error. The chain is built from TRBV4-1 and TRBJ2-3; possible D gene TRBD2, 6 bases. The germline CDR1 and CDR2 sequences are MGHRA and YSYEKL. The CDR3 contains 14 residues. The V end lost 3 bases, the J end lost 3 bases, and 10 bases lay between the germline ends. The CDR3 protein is CASSQDYPTDTQYL. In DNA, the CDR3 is TGCGCCAGCAGCCAGGACTATCCGACAGATACGCAGTATCTT.

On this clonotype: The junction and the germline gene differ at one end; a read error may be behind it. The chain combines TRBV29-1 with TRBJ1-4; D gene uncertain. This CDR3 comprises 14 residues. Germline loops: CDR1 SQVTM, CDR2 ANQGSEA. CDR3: CSVDPGLGGEKRFF. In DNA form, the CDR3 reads TGCAGCGTTGACCCCGGGCTGGGAGGTGAAAAACGGTTTTTT.